This entry describes one T cell receptor beta chain. Antigen: not known. The data belong to a study of cytomegalovirus exposure and HLA in healthy donors. Study-wide results and limits: In a later analysis, DRB1 alleles had the most associated TCRs; HLA-C alleles the fewest. Researchers left out some V segments, among them TRBV6-2 and TRBV6-3, as indistinguishable.

Germline-derived CDR1 and CDR2 are KGHSH and LQKENI. Trimming took 0 bases from V and 4 from J, leaving 10 bases between them. The CDR3 runs to 14 residues. Primers included in the PCR were 60 Vbeta and 13 Jbeta primers. The protocol was immunoSEQ multiplex PCR, while the TCRdb copy is restricted to in-frame clones and leaves out a portion. The sample records 160,000 or so clones, over 70% being singletons. Material for sequencing was PBMCs. The sequence was obtained from a man aged 50 to 59 in good health and CMV-seropositive. The chain joins TRBV18 to TRBJ2-7; D might be TRBD1 (6 bases). CDR3 residues: CASSPPGTPYEQYF. CDR3 bases: TGTGCCAGCTCACCACCCGGGACACCTTACGAGCAGTACTTC.